These 22 T cell receptor beta chains were all obtained from the same sample, sequenced in a study of high-grade serous ovarian cancer treatment subgroups. Libraries were prepared by immunoSEQ multiplex PCR; TCRdb keeps only in-frame clonotypes and omits some of them. The sample contains 35,000 to 45,000 clones, about four fifths of which appear only once. Tumor samples were taken before definitive surgery or chemotherapy. Sample: tumor tissue. These receptors all come from a human donor with high-grade serous ovarian cancer.

The chain employs TRBV6-5 and TRBJ2-2; TRBD1 might be the D (5 bases). The CDR3 totals 16 residues. In germline, CDR1 is MNHEY, CDR2 SVGAGI. V was cut by 4 bases and J by 0 bases, with 12 bases left in between. CDR3 protein: CASSSNRSPNTGELFF. The DNA of the CDR3 is TGTGCCAGCAGTTCCAACAGGAGTCCGAACACCGGGGAGCTGTTTTTT.

This sequence joins TRBV27 and TRBJ2-4; D might be TRBD1 (5 bases). This CDR3 has 14 residues. V was trimmed by 6 bases and J by 8 bases, leaving 17 bases between them. Looked up from germline, CDR1 is MNHEY and CDR2 is SMNVEV (reference sequence). The CDR3 loop is CASSPWGGLDIQYF. CDR3 bases: TGTGCCAGCAGCCCCTGGGGCGGTTTAGACATTCAGTACTTC.

This sequence joins TRBV7-2 and TRBJ1-2; 8 bases match TRBD1. The CDR3 is 17 amino acids. Unmatched junction bases numbered 9, after V lost 1 base and J lost 2 bases. Germline CDR1 and CDR2: SGHTA and FQGNSA. The CDR3 protein is CASSLGTGYVANYGYTF. DNA for the CDR3: TGTGCCAGCAGCTTAGGGACAGGGTACGTAGCCAACTATGGCTACACCTTC.

The V call is TRBV7-2, the J call TRBJ2-3, with D hard to call. This CDR3 contains 15 residues. From germline, CDR1 is SGHTA and CDR2 FQGNSA. With 1 base removed from V and 0 bases from J, the gap between germline ends came to 8 bases. CDR3 sequence reads: CASSLEASSTDTQYF. In DNA, the CDR3 is TGTGCCAGCAGCTTAGAGGCCAGCAGCACAGATACGCAGTATTTT.

The chain has TRBV27 and TRBJ2-1; D perhaps matches TRBD2 (6 bases). V lost 5 bases and J 5 bases, leaving 16 bases between the germline ends. Looked up from germline, CDR1 is MNHEY and CDR2 is SMNVEV (reference sequence). This CDR3 is built from 15 residues. The CDR3 loop is CASSPLRRAHNEQFF. DNA for the CDR3: TGTGCCAGCAGTCCCCTAAGGAGGGCGCACAATGAGCAGTTCTTC.

The rearrangement joins TRBV6-5 to TRBJ2-1; the match to TRBD2 covers 11 bases. The CDR3 length is 15 residues. The junction had 2 bases not matched to a gene; V was cut back by 0 bases and J by 7 bases. The germline V gene encodes CDR1 MNHEY and CDR2 SVGAGI. CDR3 DNA: TGTGCCAGCAGTTACTCCCGGACTAGCGGGAATGAGCAGTTCTTC. As protein: CASSYSRTSGNEQFF.

The rearrangement uses TRBV27 and TRBJ2-7; 11 bases map to TRBD2. Germline V gene data show CDR1 as MNHEY and CDR2 as SMNVEV (reference sequence). Trimming cost V 3 bases and J 4 bases; bases outside gene matches: 8. The CDR3 is 16 residues long. This CDR3 is CASSFGGLAGGYEQYF. DNA for the CDR3: TGTGCCAGCAGTTTCGGGGGGTTAGCGGGAGGGTACGAGCAGTACTTC.

The chain couples TRBV19 to TRBJ1-1, with 8 bases that match TRBD1. The CDR3 is 15 residues long. The germline gives CDR1 LNHDA, CDR2 SQIVND (reference sequence). Trimming took 6 bases from V and 3 from J; bases not matched to a gene: 9. The CDR3 DNA reads as TGTGCCAGTAGAATGCCAGGGGGCGCTGACACTGAAGCTTTCTTT. It codes for CASRMPGGADTEAFF. The full variable domain, in which reference TRBV19 and TRBJ1-1 provide the parts outside the CDR3, is DGGITQSPKYLFRKEGQNVTLSCEQNLNHDAMYWYRQDPGQGLRLIYYSQIVNDFQKGDIAEGYSVSREKKESFPLTVTSAQKNPTAFYLCASRMPGGADTEAFFGQGTRLTVV.

The J gene is TRBJ1-2, the V gene TRBV27; 8 bases agree with TRBD1. The CDR3 totals 14 residues. J was trimmed by 11 bases and V by 6 bases; bases with no gene match: 14. CDR1 is MNHEY and CDR2 is SMNVEV in the germline V gene (reference sequence). CDR3 residues: CASSLDRDFLRYTF. The CDR3 DNA follows: TGTGCCAGCAGCCTGGACAGGGACTTTTTGAGGTACACCTTC.

This chain joins TRBV9 and TRBJ2-7; D not resolved. The CDR3 runs to 14 residues. V was shortened by 4 bases and J by 1 base, with 12 bases between the two germline ends. CDR1 SGDLS and CDR2 YYNGEE come from the germline V gene. CDR3 loop: CASSPRYRSYEQYF. The DNA of the CDR3 is TGTGCCAGCAGCCCCCGGTACCGATCCTACGAGCAGTACTTC.

The chain has TRBV20-1 and TRBJ2-7; D not resolved. The CDR3 has 11 residues. The V end lost 0 bases, the J end lost 4 bases, and 4 bases lay between the germline ends. Germline V gene data show CDR1 as DFQATT and CDR2 as SNEGSKA (reference sequence). The CDR3 DNA follows: TGCAGTGCTAGAGAGGGATACGAGCAGTACTTC. It encodes CSAREGYEQYF.

This clone was counted a single time. The chain couples TRBV5-4 to TRBJ2-3; D gene ambiguous. Germline CDR1 SGHNT, CDR2 YYREEE (reference sequence). V lost 3 bases to trimming and J lost 1 base, with 9 bases between them. The CDR3 is 14 residues long. The CDR3 region has the DNA TGTGCCAGCAGCTCAGGAGCTGGCACAGATACGCAGTATTTT. This codes for CASSSGAGTDTQYF.

The rearrangement links TRBV4-2 to TRBJ2-1; D remains ambiguous. The V gene lost 1 base and the J gene lost 0 bases, with 7 bases spanning the gap. The germline V gene has CDR1 LGHNA and CDR2 YNFKEQ. The CDR3 contains 15 residues. For the CDR3, the DNA is TGTGCCAGCAGCCAAGGCCCCGGCTCCTACAATGAGCAGTTCTTC. As protein: CASSQGPGSYNEQFF.

Written as DNA, the CDR3 is TGCGCCAGCAGCCAAGATGTGCTTGGGGGGCTCGGAAACACCATATATTTT. As protein: CASSQDVLGGLGNTIYF. The chain employs TRBV4-1 and TRBJ1-3; tentative D call: TRBD1 (6 bases). The CDR3 contains 17 residues. The V end lost 0 bases, the J end lost 4 bases, and 16 bases lay between the germline ends. Germline V lookup: CDR1 MGHRA, CDR2 YSYEKL.

The chain is built from TRBV7-2 and TRBJ2-5; D gene unclear. The closer fit of TRBJ2-7 to the DNA end suggests the J call may be wrong. Germline CDR1 SGHTA, CDR2 FQGNSA. The CDR3 runs 12 residues. CDR3 in amino acids: CASSLAAYEQYF. CDR3 DNA: TGTGCCAGCAGCTTAGCAGCCTACGAGCAGTACTTC.

CDR3: CASSSSLAGGRDTQYF. The CDR3 DNA reads TGTGCCAGCAGTTCCAGCTTAGCGGGAGGGAGGGATACGCAGTATTTT. The chain combines TRBV27 with TRBJ2-3, with TRBD2 matching over 11 bases. Per germline, CDR1 MNHEY and CDR2 SMNVEV (reference sequence). There are 16 residues in the CDR3. Trimming at V came to 4 bases and at J to 6 bases, leaving 9 bases not matched to a gene.

The chain carries TRBV4-1 and TRBJ2-7, with TRBD2 as a possible D gene (5 bases). CDR3 size: 16 residues. Trimming shortened V by 0 bases and J by 0 bases, and 12 bases separated the two germline ends. Germline V gene lookup returns CDR1 MGHRA and CDR2 YSYEKL. This chain's CDR3 is CASSQDQLSGSYEQYF. CDR3 bases: TGCGCCAGCAGCCAAGATCAACTCAGCGGCTCCTACGAGCAGTACTTC.

The chain recombines TRBV6-5 with TRBJ2-7; D gene ambiguous. V lost 0 bases and J 6 bases, leaving 12 bases between the germline ends. The germline V gene has CDR1 MNHEY and CDR2 SVGAGI. The CDR3 contains 14 residues. The CDR3 DNA reads as TGTGCCAGCAGTTACTCCCGTCTAGGAATCGAGCAGTACTTC. Its protein product is CASSYSRLGIEQYF.

The CDR3 coding sequence is TGTGCCAGCCGCCACCTAACTAATGAAAAACTGTTTTTT. This gives the protein CASRHLTNEKLFF. The chain uses TRBV6-1 and TRBJ1-4; no clear D. Germline V CDR1 and CDR2: MNHNS, SASEGT. This CDR3 contains 13 residues. The V end lost 8 bases, the J end lost 1 base, and 8 bases lay between the germline ends.

This clone has only a few counts. The chain joins TRBV30 to TRBJ1-5; D remains unclear. From germline, CDR1 is GTSNPN and CDR2 SVGIG (reference sequence). V was clipped by 0 bases and J by 4 bases, with 13 bases between them. The CDR3 is made up of 15 amino acids. This CDR3 reads CAWSVLGVGNQPQHF. CDR3 bases: TGTGCCTGGAGTGTACTTGGGGTGGGGAATCAGCCCCAGCATTTT.

As to this clone: The sample contains more than one DNA sequence encoding this CDR3. The V gene is TRBV4-3, the J gene TRBJ2-7; no clear D. The germline V and J ends were trimmed by 0 bases and 2 bases, with 5 bases remaining between them. CDR1 is LGHNA and CDR2 is YSLEER in the germline V gene. The CDR3 spans 13 residues. CDR3 region: CASSQDRTYEQYF. CDR3 in DNA: TGCGCCAGCAGCCAAGACCGTACCTACGAGCAGTACTTC.

V usage is TRBV7-2 and J usage is TRBJ2-3; 8 bases are a match to TRBD2. J lost 4 bases, V lost 2 bases, and 5 bases had no gene match. The CDR3 consists of 15 residues. CDR1 and CDR2 from the germline V gene are SGHTA and FQGNSA. The CDR3 sequence is CASSLTGGGADTQYF. In nucleotides, the CDR3 is TGTGCCAGCAGCTTAACGGGAGGGGGGGCAGATACGCAGTATTTT.